Reported below is one T cell receptor beta chain. Its antigen is unknown. The reads were generated on an Illumina HiSeq 2000. TCR beta cDNA libraries were prepared using 5'RACE template switching, which introduced a universal primer site and unique molecular identifiers. cDNA synthesis was primed from the TCR beta constant segment and was followed by two successive PCR amplification steps. In the original analysis: Reads were demultiplexed and grouped by UMI with MIGEC, and clonotypes were assembled and quantified with MiTCR. To exclude erroneous sequences, only TCR cDNA sequences supported by at least two reads were retained. The tcR package was used for downstream repertoire analysis, with clonotypes matched between fractions based on CDR3 nucleotide sequence plus V segment. VDJmatch was used to annotate antigen specificity against VDJdb, with one amino acid substitution allowed in CDR3. TCRdb reprocessed the reads into one record per CDR3 protein sequence, lacking DNA. TCRdb's processing, not the study's, gives the V and J calls here. The table kept for this sample lists 200,000 to 300,000 distinct CDR3 sequences. More than 3.5% of the sample rests with the top ten.

The data are from a study of T cells expressing NK-cell markers (TCRdb year 2020). In the study overall: Three sorted T-cell subsets (CD3+CD56+NKG2C+, CD3+CD56+NKG2C- and CD3+CD56-NKG2C+) from several donors had their TCR beta-chain repertoires profiled. Among the eight sequenced donors, seven were HCMV-seropositive and one was HCMV-seronegative. The eight sequenced donors were randomly selected healthy volunteers, three men and five women. Illumina HiSeq 2000/2500, MiSeq or NextSeq was used to sequence libraries as 2 x 150 bp reads.

The research as a whole found: Whether the expanded NKG2C-expressing T cell clones were specific for HCMV antigens was left unclear. In about six donors, the dominant CD3+CD56+NKG2C+ clonotypes were found to rank among the top 10 CD8+ clonotypes and to make up about 1.0-7.5% of CD8+ T cells. Those dominant clonotypes were again the most abundant among CD3+CD56-NKG2C+ cells in several donors, at roughly 28.3-65%.

The CDR3 numbers 13 residues from cysteine through phenylalanine. The coding DNA is unavailable. Taken from the germline V gene, the CDR1 and CDR2 loops are MNHEY and SVGAGI. HCMV-specific IgG was detected in serum with a commercial ELISA kit to determine HCMV serostatus. Ficoll density gradient centrifugation was used to isolate peripheral blood mononuclear cells from blood. The sample consisted of blood T cells: a sorted CD56 or NKG2C T cell subset, CD4+ or CD8+ T cells, or bulk PBMC T cells (not recorded which). The source is a woman between 18 and 69 years old in good health. The rearranged segments are TRBV6-5 and TRBJ2-7; TCRdb's D gene call, TRBD1, goes unchecked for lack of DNA. The CDR3 is CASRYGGNYEQYF.